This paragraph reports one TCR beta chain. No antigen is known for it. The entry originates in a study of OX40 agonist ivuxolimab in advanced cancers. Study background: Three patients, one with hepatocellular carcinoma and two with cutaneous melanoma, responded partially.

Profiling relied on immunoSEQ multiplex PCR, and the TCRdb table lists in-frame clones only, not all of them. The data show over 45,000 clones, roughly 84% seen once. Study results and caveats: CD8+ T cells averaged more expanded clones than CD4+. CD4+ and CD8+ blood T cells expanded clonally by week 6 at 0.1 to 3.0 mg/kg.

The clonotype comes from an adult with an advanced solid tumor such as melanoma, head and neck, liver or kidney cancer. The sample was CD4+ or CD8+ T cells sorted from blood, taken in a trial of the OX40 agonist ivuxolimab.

CDR3 bases: TGCGCCAGCAGCCAAGGTTCGTCCAGGTCCTACGAGCAGTACTTC. It yields the protein CASSQGSSRSYEQYF. This sequence joins TRBV4-1 and TRBJ2-7; D not certain. The CDR3 totals 15 residues. Germline CDR1 is MGHRA and CDR2 is YSYEKL. Trimming removed 1 base from V and 1 base from J, with 11 bases in between.